A selection of T cell receptor beta chains follows, all from one sample in a study of memory CD4+ T cells and cytomegalovirus serostatus. Only in-frame clones appear in the TCRdb table, and some are missing; sequencing was by immunoSEQ multiplex PCR. The data show about 60,000 clones, with less than 85% seen just once and 0.5% held by the top ten. Sample: memory CD4+ T cells from blood. These receptors were obtained from an adult in good health and CMV-seronegative. Some clones in this sample may be carry-over from other donors' samples. CDR3s leave out the opening cysteine and the closing phenylalanine or tryptophan.

J gene	V gene	CDR3 length	CDR3 protein
TRBJ2-7	TRBV2	12	ASRRDRTIYEQY
TRBJ2-3	TRBV13	12	ASSLDPRADTQY
TRBJ2-5	TRBV5-6	13	ASSLWGTSRETQY
TRBJ2-1	TRBV7-2	12	ASSLGTGGLGQF
TRBJ2-1	TRBV7-9	12	ASSLSRGADEQF
TRBJ2-7	TRBV5-1	12	ASSPERGIYEQY
TRBJ1-5	TRBV18	12	ASSEQGGNQPQH
TRBJ2-1	TRBV5-1	13	ASSPGPETYNEQF
TRBJ2-7	TRBV28	12	ASRAPTGNYEQY
TRBJ2-1	TRBV27	12	ASSLAMYYNEQF
TRBJ1-2	TRBV9	15	ASSVGPGITPNYGYT
TRBJ2-1	TRBV7-2	13	ASSLVAGGYNEQF
TRBJ1-5	TRBV6-6	9	ASRGPRAQH
TRBJ2-2	TRBV4-2	15	ASSRLTSGKGAGELF
TRBJ2-3	TRBV28	12	ASSLGRVPDTQY
TRBJ1-6	TRBV4-1	14	ASSLGPLVYNSPLH
TRBJ1-1	TRBV28	13	ASSWRDRGYTEAF
TRBJ2-1	TRBV7-8	14	ASSPRTSGSANEQF
TRBJ2-1	TRBV25-1	15	ASSPVGGRGSYNEQF
TRBJ1-1	TRBV11-2	13	ASSLGGHLNTEAF
TRBJ2-7	TRBV6-6	14	ASNGGVGQWSHEQY
TRBJ2-7	TRBV28	10	ASSVSSYEQY
TRBJ2-7	TRBV7-2	12	ASSLPGQGYEQY
TRBJ1-5	TRBV28	12	ASRGPGTNQPQH
TRBJ2-5	TRBV9	12	ASSPTSGQETQY
TRBJ1-6	TRBV2	11	ASSPTGSSPLH
TRBJ1-3	TRBV5-1	12	ASSLSTAGNTIY
TRBJ2-2	TRBV29-1	12	SVVGGSNTGELF
TRBJ2-5	TRBV2	13	ASTGQGAKQETQY
TRBJ1-2	TRBV7-8	13	ASSPDQRDNYGYT
TRBJ2-2	TRBV27	13	ASSPKGTGTGELF
TRBJ2-3	TRBV28	14	ASSSRLPPRADTQY
TRBJ2-6	TRBV2	14	AGSWDGGSGANVLT
TRBJ2-5	TRBV5-5	12	ASSFWGSQETQY
TRBJ1-6	TRBV5-1	13	ASSLQGAGNSPLH
TRBJ1-5	TRBV18	12	ASSPGRLDQPQH
TRBJ1-2	TRBV2	13	ASNRGTGENYGYT
TRBJ1-4	TRBV6-1	11	ASSIGADEKLF
TRBJ2-5	TRBV27	11	AKRLAGGETQY
TRBJ1-4	TRBV5-1	10	ASSWGDEKLF
TRBJ1-4	TRBV27	12	ASRRPGQNEKLF
TRBJ1-6	TRBV28	13	ASGLSGGAVSPLH
TRBJ2-7	TRBV7-9	13	ASSFRDAVSYEQY
TRBJ2-7	TRBV25-1	14	ASSVLPRQGANEQY
TRBJ1-1	TRBV6-5	12	ASRADRLGAEAF
TRBJ1-1	TRBV7-6	12	ASSRRTGNTEAF
TRBJ2-3	TRBV2	13	ASSVGQGGTDTQY
TRBJ2-5	TRBV5-8	13	ASSLDWARGETQY
TRBJ2-1	TRBV7-2	14	ASSLQSAQGYNEQF